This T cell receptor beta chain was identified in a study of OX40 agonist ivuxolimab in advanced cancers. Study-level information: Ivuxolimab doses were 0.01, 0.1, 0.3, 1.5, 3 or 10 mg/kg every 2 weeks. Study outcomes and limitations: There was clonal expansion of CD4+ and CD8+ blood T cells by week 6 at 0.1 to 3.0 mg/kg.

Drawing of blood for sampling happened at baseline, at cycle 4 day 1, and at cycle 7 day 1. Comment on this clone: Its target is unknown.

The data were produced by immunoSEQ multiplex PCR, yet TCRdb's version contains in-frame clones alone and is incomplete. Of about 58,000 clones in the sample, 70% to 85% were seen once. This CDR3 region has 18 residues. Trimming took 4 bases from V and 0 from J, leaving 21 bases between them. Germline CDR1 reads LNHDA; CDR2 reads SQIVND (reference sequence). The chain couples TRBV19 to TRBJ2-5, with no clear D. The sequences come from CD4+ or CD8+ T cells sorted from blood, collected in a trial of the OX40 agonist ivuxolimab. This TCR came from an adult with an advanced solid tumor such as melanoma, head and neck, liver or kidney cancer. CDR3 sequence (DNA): TGTGCCAGTAGTACCCGCCGACCTAACTCCCTTTACCAAGAGACCCAGTACTTC. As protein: CASSTRRPNSLYQETQYF.